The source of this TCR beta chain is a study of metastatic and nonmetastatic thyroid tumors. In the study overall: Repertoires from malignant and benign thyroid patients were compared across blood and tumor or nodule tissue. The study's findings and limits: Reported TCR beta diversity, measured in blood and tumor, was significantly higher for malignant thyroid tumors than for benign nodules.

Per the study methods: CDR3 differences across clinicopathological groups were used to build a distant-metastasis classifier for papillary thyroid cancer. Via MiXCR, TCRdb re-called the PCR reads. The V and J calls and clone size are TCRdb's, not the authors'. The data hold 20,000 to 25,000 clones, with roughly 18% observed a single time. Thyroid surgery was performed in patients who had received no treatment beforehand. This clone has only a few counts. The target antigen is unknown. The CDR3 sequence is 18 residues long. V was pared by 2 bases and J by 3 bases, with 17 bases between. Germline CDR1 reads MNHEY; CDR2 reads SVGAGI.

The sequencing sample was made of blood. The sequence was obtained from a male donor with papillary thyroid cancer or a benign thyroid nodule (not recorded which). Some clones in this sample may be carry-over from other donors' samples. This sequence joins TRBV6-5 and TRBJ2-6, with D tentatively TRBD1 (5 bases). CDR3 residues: CASSYHITGRDGANVLTF. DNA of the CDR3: TGTGCCAGCAGTTACCACATTACGGGCAGGGATGGGGCCAACGTCCTGACTTTC.